Presented here are 2 T cell receptor beta chains from one specimen sequenced in a study of blood T cell repertoires in COVID-19. The repertoire was sequenced with immunoSEQ multiplex PCR; TCRdb's copy has only in-frame clones and lacks some. The table includes about 300,000 clones, roughly 86% detected once. The source material was peripheral blood. These receptors all stem from a woman aged 25-40 years with COVID-19, enrolled during active disease.

The gene calls are TRBV30 and TRBJ1-1; the D is unclear. CDR3 size: 13 residues. V lost 1 base and J 1 base, leaving 7 bases between the germline ends. Germline V CDR1 and CDR2: GTSNPN, SVGIG (reference sequence). For the CDR3, the DNA is TGTGCCTGGAGTGGCAACGGGAACACTGAAGCTTTCTTT. It specifies CAWSGNGNTEAFF.

J is TRBJ1-2 and V is TRBV5-4; TRBD1 matches 11 bases. This CDR3 has 15 amino acids. Looked up from germline, CDR1 is SGHNT and CDR2 is YYREEE (reference sequence). V shed 0 bases and J 10 bases; nucleotides not matched to a gene: 8. The CDR3 coding sequence is TGTGCCAGCAGCTTGGCCCCGGGACAGGGGGTACACTACACCTTC. It specifies CASSLAPGQGVHYTF.